The next 9 T cell receptor beta chains were all read from a single sample in a study of T cells in Graves' hyperthyroidism and ophthalmopathy. The CDR3 regions of TCR beta were amplified from RNA transcripts. Using the HTBI primer set, a first-round RT-PCR was run on the TCR CDR3. TCRdb called the multiplex PCR reads again in MiXCR, with one record for every CDR3 protein. The sample includes 500,000 to 800,000 distinct CDR3 sequences, 45% of them seen just once. The sequencing sample was made of peripheral blood or thyroid tissue (not recorded which). These receptors all come from an adult man with Graves' disease, either hyperthyroidism or ophthalmopathy (not recorded which).

Details on this clonotype: A junction boundary mismatches the germline segment, possibly from a read error. The genes are TRBV7-9 and TRBJ1-2; D gene ambiguous. CDR1 and CDR2 (germline): SEHNR, FQNEAQ (reference sequence). This CDR3 is built from 13 residues. The CDR3 bases are TGCGCCAGCAGCCAAGATGTTTGGGATGGCCACACCTTC. This encodes CASSQDVWDGHTF.

The chain is built from TRBV12-3 or TRBV12-4 and TRBJ1-1, with D unclear. Trimming cost V 6 bases and J 6 bases, with 14 bases left between them. This CDR3 contains 13 residues. The CDR3 here is CASSFASDAEAFF. DNA for the CDR3: TGTGCCAGCAGCTTCGCCAGCGACGCTGAAGCTTTCTTT.

The chain couples TRBV7-6 to TRBJ1-2, with D perhaps TRBD1 (5 bases). The CDR3 contains 16 residues. V lost 3 bases, J lost 2 bases, and 16 bases lay in between. The V gene's germline CDR1 is SGHVS and CDR2 FNYEAQ. The CDR3 reads CASSLEAGRENYGYTF. The CDR3 coding sequence is TGTGCCAGCAGCTTGGAAGCGGGCAGGGAAAACTATGGCTACACCTTC.

This clonotype was counted many times. V gene TRBV25-1 combines with J gene TRBJ1-4; D is uncertain. Between the trimmed V and J ends, which lost 2 bases and 7 bases, there was a span of 11 bases. Germline CDR1 is MGHDK and CDR2 is SYGVNS. The CDR3 loop spans 14 amino acids. The CDR3: CASSERGFGEKLFF. The CDR3 DNA reads as TGTGCCAGCAGTGAACGGGGATTTGGTGAAAAACTGTTTTTT.

V usage is TRBV20-1 and J usage is TRBJ2-7; a weak D match, TRBD1 (6 bases). This CDR3 has 13 amino acids. Trimming shortened V by 2 bases and J by 8 bases, and 16 bases separated the two germline ends. CDR1 is DFQATT, CDR2 SNEGSKA, per germline (reference sequence). Written as DNA, the CDR3 is TGCAGTGCTAGACAGGGGCAGGTGGAGAAGCAGTACTTC. It specifies CSARQGQVEKQYF.

This sequence joins TRBV10-3 and TRBJ2-3; 12 nucleotides agree with TRBD2. CDR3 size: 16 residues. Germline V gene data show CDR1 as ENHRY and CDR2 as SYGVKD. The V gene end was trimmed by 5 bases and the J gene end by 2 bases; junction bases not matched to a gene: 5. The CDR3 loop reads CAISRTSGENTDTQYF. The CDR3 DNA follows: TGTGCCATCAGTAGGACTAGCGGGGAGAACACAGATACGCAGTATTTT.

This clonotype has a count of ten or more. This chain links TRBV29-1 with TRBJ2-5, with 7 nucleotides matching TRBD1. In germline, CDR1 is SQVTM, CDR2 ANQGSEA. V shed 3 bases, J shed 4 bases, and the junction held 8 bases outside the gene matches. The CDR3 spans 14 residues. Here the CDR3 DNA reads TGCAGCGTTGATGGTCAGGGGGTCATAGAGACCCAGTACTTC. Protein: CSVDGQGVIETQYF.

This clonotype was observed a handful of times. The chain combines TRBV7-2 with TRBJ1-1, with unresolved D. Germline V gives CDR1 SGHTA, CDR2 FQGNSA. The length of the CDR3 is 15 residues. Deletions cut 4 bases from V and 4 bases from J, with 16 bases between. The CDR3 loop is CASSSNNRVGTEAFF. The CDR3 bases are TGTGCCAGCAGCTCCAACAATAGGGTGGGCACTGAAGCTTTCTTT.

This chain connects TRBV20-1 to TRBJ2-5; TRBD1 matches at 7 bases. With V trimmed by 3 bases and J by 4 bases, 8 bases remained unmatched. Germline CDR1 and CDR2: DFQATT and SNEGSKA (reference sequence). This CDR3 is 14 amino acids long. The CDR3 DNA is TGCAGTGCTAGTCGACAGGGAGCTGGAGAGACCCAGTACTTC. Translation: CSASRQGAGETQYF.